Shown below are 3 T cell receptor beta chains from a single sample sequenced in a study of sequential checkpoint blockade in melanoma. Noted treatment: randomized to nivolumab then ipilimumab (arm A) or the reverse (arm B). Sequenced by immunoSEQ multiplex PCR; TCRdb stores in-frame clones only, minus some. The sample holds tens of thousands of clones, almost 85% seen once. The source was CD8+ T cells sorted from blood (inferred from file names), collected from a patient given nivolumab and ipilimumab in sequence. These receptors all stem from a human donor with melanoma.

The chain is built from TRBV6-1 and TRBJ1-5; D is undetermined. CDR3 size: 15 residues. The V end lost 7 bases, the J end lost 0 bases, and 13 bases lay between the germline ends. CDR1 is MNHNS, CDR2 SASEGT, per germline. The CDR3 nucleotides read TGTGCCAGCAACCCCACGCAGTATAGCAATCAGCCCCAGCATTTT. The encoded protein is CASNPTQYSNQPQHF.

The chain recombines TRBV7-9 with TRBJ2-2, with TRBD1 identical over 9 bases. Germline V lookup: CDR1 SEHNR, CDR2 FQNEAQ (reference sequence). The ends lost 6 bases at V and 5 bases at J; junction bases unmatched: 7. The CDR3 is 15 residues long. CDR3 nucleotides: TGTGCCAGCAGGCTACAGGGGGCAGGAACCGGGGAGCTGTTTTTT. The encoded protein is CASRLQGAGTGELFF.

V usage is TRBV5-4 and J usage is TRBJ2-1; the D gene is possibly TRBD2 (5 bases). Germline lookup yields CDR1 SGHNT and CDR2 YYREEE (reference sequence). The CDR3 sequence is 18 residues long. Trimming stripped 0 bases from V and 0 bases from J, with 16 bases between. In DNA form, the CDR3 reads TGTGCCAGCAGCTTGGGGGCGGGCGGAGATTTCTCCTACAATGAGCAGTTCTTC. This encodes CASSLGAGGDFSYNEQFF.